This T cell receptor beta chain was identified during a study of blood T cells in healthy people across ages. Turning to the study itself: Through template switching, about one barcoded beta molecule was captured per two T cells, as measured in model experiments. General study results and limits: In older individuals, TCR beta diversity per million T cells was lower, falling roughly linearly with age.

For the second PCR, which ran for about 6 to 11 cycles, a sample-barcoded 5' primer and a J-beta primer mix were used. Every cDNA was tagged by a template-switch adaptor with 12 random nucleotides. Each single sample gave us at least 2.5 million CDR3-containing paired-end reads. TCRdb redid the calling of the 5' RACE reads with MiXCR, one entry per CDR3 protein. The sample holds almost 800,000 distinct CDR3 sequences, more than 45% seen once. Details on this clonotype: Antigen unknown.

The J segment lost 0 bases and the V segment lost 3 bases, leaving 2 bases of the junction unmatched. This CDR3 has 15 amino acids. Germline V gene data show CDR1 as KGHDR and CDR2 as SFDVKD. This chain uses TRBV24-1 with TRBJ2-5; 8 bases are shared with TRBD2. The sequencing input was blood. The receptor was isolated from a man in his thirties or forties in good health. The CDR3 sequence is CATSDRRGDQETQYF. Written as DNA, the CDR3 is TGTGCCACCAGTGATAGGCGGGGGGACCAAGAGACCCAGTACTTC.